A single TCR beta chain is shown here with its context. Its antigen is as yet unknown. This record belongs to a study of PD-1 blockade in classical Hodgkin lymphoma. On the study more broadly: Intravenous infusions of nivolumab 3 mg/kg reached patients every 2 weeks. Study-level findings and limits: Significant TCR diversity gains by C4D1 occurred in CD4+ but not CD8+ cells. Baseline TCR diversity was reportedly lower in newly diagnosed patients than healthy donors. Differences between repertoires have undefined causes, possibly disease activity or prior therapy.

Clones were read by immunoSEQ multiplex PCR, and TCRdb kept only the in-frame ones, dropping some. The repertoire consists of 90,000 to 120,000 clones, with roughly nine tenths occurring once and the leading ten covering about 20%. Trimming cost V 4 bases and J 3 bases; bases outside gene matches: 8. The germline V gene encodes CDR1 SGHRS and CDR2 YFSETQ. This CDR3 spans 15 amino acids. In every patient, relapse followed autologous stem cell transplantation, while exposure to brentuximab vedotin differed. The receptor comes from a human donor with classical Hodgkin lymphoma. The rearrangement joins TRBV5-1 to TRBJ2-3, with 7 bases identical to TRBD1. Here the sequenced sample was peripheral blood mononuclear cells (PBMCs), taken before the second cycle of nivolumab. The DNA of the CDR3 is TGCGCCAGCAGCCAAAGACAGGGCTCAACAGATACGCAGTATTTT. This sequence encodes CASSQRQGSTDTQYF.